Shown below are 28 T cell receptor beta chains from a single sample sequenced in a study of T cells in Graves' hyperthyroidism and ophthalmopathy. Amplified TCR beta CDR3 regions came from RNA transcripts. A first-round RT-PCR of the TCR CDR3 used the HTBI primer set. One entry per CDR3 protein, called by TCRdb with MiXCR from the multiplex PCR reads. The table has 300,000 or so distinct CDR3 sequences, about 18% seen once; the top ten hold around 61%. Material: blood. These receptors came from a woman aged 60-70 years with Graves' ophthalmopathy.

The chain joins TRBV28 to TRBJ2-2; 10 nucleotides match TRBD2. The V and J ends lost 3 bases and 8 bases, in that order; junction bases with no gene match: 6. The CDR3 length is 15 residues. In germline, CDR1 is MDHEN, CDR2 SYDVKM. The CDR3 protein is CASSLEAGGTGELFF. As DNA, the CDR3 is TGTGCCAGCAGTTTGGAAGCGGGGGGGACTGGGGAGCTGTTTTTT.

V usage is TRBV5-1 and J usage is TRBJ1-4; 7 nucleotides line up with TRBD1. Trimming took 4 bases from V and 0 from J; bases not matched to a gene: 3. CDR1 and CDR2 (germline): SGHRS, YFSETQ. This CDR3 has 15 amino acids. The CDR3 loop reads CASSPGGATNEKLFF. The CDR3 nucleotides read TGCGCCAGCAGCCCAGGGGGAGCAACTAATGAAAAACTGTTTTTT.

The V and J genes are TRBV7-9 and TRBJ2-7, with D hard to call. Trimming removed 2 bases at V and 1 base at J, with 9 bases between. This CDR3 comprises 14 residues. The germline V gene encodes CDR1 SEHNR and CDR2 FQNEAQ (reference sequence). The CDR3 region has the DNA TGTGCCAGCAGCTTATACCCAGCTTCCTACGAGCAGTACTTC. Amino acids: CASSLYPASYEQYF.

This clonotype has more than one count but fewer than ten. The rearrangement links TRBV20-1 to TRBJ2-1; TRBD1 might be the D (6 bases). The V end lost 1 base, the J end lost 8 bases, and 21 bases lay between the germline ends. The germline V gene has CDR1 DFQATT and CDR2 SNEGSKA (reference sequence). This CDR3 is 16 amino acids long. This CDR3 reads CSARVGGRRLFDEQFF. In nucleotides, the CDR3 is TGCAGTGCTAGAGTAGGGGGTAGACGCTTGTTCGATGAGCAGTTCTTC.

The CDR3 reads CASSLGQYSGNTIYF. In DNA, the CDR3 is TGCGCCAGCAGCTTGGGACAGTACTCTGGAAACACCATATATTTT. The V gene is TRBV5-1, the J gene TRBJ1-3, with D possibly being TRBD1 (5 bases). CDR1 SGHRS and CDR2 YFSETQ come from the germline V gene. The V and J ends lost 0 bases and 0 bases respectively, with 7 bases between them. The CDR3 extends over 15 amino acids.

This clonotype was detected ten times or more. The V and J genes are TRBV11-2 and TRBJ2-7; 8 bases are a match to TRBD1. The V gene end was trimmed by 3 bases and the J gene end by 2 bases; junction bases not matched to a gene: 3. CDR1 and CDR2 (germline): SGHAT, FQNNGV. This CDR3 region has 14 residues. The CDR3 DNA is TGTGCCAGCAGCTTTGCGGACAGGGCCTACGAGCAGTACTTC. Translated: CASSFADRAYEQYF.

This clonotype was seen many times. The V gene is TRBV6-1, the J gene TRBJ1-2; 9 bases match TRBD1. Germline V gene data show CDR1 as MNHNS and CDR2 as SASEGT. The V segment lost 4 bases and the J segment 5 bases; nucleotides outside the gene matches: 2. The CDR3 consists of 13 residues. CDR3 coding DNA: TGTGCCAGCAGTGCGACAGGGGGGTATGGCTACACCTTC. Its translation is CASSATGGYGYTF.

This clonotype turned up a few times. The rearrangement uses TRBV6-2 or TRBV6-3 and TRBJ1-6, with 9 bases that match TRBD1. There are 15 residues in the CDR3. From germline, CDR1 is MNHEY and CDR2 SVGEGT. Trimming cost V 7 bases and J 10 bases; bases outside gene matches: 11. CDR3 amino acids: CASTYRGLTGSPLHF. In DNA form, the CDR3 reads TGTGCCAGCACCTACAGGGGGCTGACTGGGTCACCCCTCCACTTT.

The table lists this clonotype with a few counts. V is TRBV4-3 and J is TRBJ1-5; a possible D gene is TRBD1 (6 bases). Trimming left V 0 bases short and J 7 bases short, with 13 bases between. The germline V gene encodes CDR1 LGHNA and CDR2 YSLEER. The CDR3 has 15 amino acids. Here the CDR3 DNA reads TGCGCCAGCAGCCAAGATAGCGGGGGCAGGCAGCCCCAGCATTTT. This translates into CASSQDSGGRQPQHF.

This sequence joins TRBV7-9 and TRBJ2-2, with a tentative D call TRBD2 (6 bases). The germline V gene encodes CDR1 SEHNR and CDR2 FQNEAQ (reference sequence). The CDR3 consists of 15 residues. With 1 base removed from V and 3 bases from J, the gap between germline ends came to 9 bases. CDR3 sequence (DNA): TGTGCCAGCAGCTTAGGACTAGTATACACCGGGGAGCTGTTTTTT. Protein: CASSLGLVYTGELFF.

Ten or more counts support this clonotype. The rearrangement uses TRBV20-1 and TRBJ2-1, with a tentative D call TRBD1 (6 bases). Germline CDR1 is DFQATT and CDR2 is SNEGSKA (reference sequence). CDR3 length: 14 amino acids. With 0 bases removed from V and 4 bases from J, the gap between germline ends came to 10 bases. The CDR3 DNA reads as TGCAGTGCTAGAGACCCCGGGACATACAATGAGCAGTTCTTC. Translated: CSARDPGTYNEQFF.

This clonotype was seen only a few times. The J gene is TRBJ1-1, the V gene TRBV19, with TRBD1 identical over 8 bases. The ends lost 3 bases at V and 11 bases at J; junction bases unmatched: 5. This CDR3 is built from 12 residues. CDR1 and CDR2 from the germline V gene are LNHDA and SQIVND (reference sequence). Written as DNA, the CDR3 is TGTGCCAGTAGTATCGGGACAGGTTTTGCTTTCTTT. The encoded protein is CASSIGTGFAFF.

This clonotype was seen only a few times. The V gene is TRBV27, the J gene TRBJ1-5, with D perhaps TRBD1 (5 bases). CDR3 length: 16 amino acids. CDR1 and CDR2 (germline): MNHEY, SMNVEV (reference sequence). With 4 bases removed from V and 7 bases from J, the gap between germline ends came to 20 bases. The CDR3: CASSSAAGEFAQPQHF. The CDR3 nucleotides are TGTGCCAGCAGTTCCGCGGCGGGGGAATTCGCACAGCCCCAGCATTTT.

This clonotype was detected a few times. The chain couples TRBV7-9 to TRBJ2-7, with 8 bases fitting TRBD1. Losses at the gene ends were 5 bases for V and 2 bases for J; bases not matched to a gene: 11. There are 16 residues in the CDR3. The V gene's germline CDR1 is SEHNR and CDR2 FQNEAQ (reference sequence). The CDR3 spells CASSELGQGFTYEQYF. The CDR3 DNA reads as TGTGCCAGCAGCGAACTCGGACAGGGATTTACCTACGAGCAGTACTTC.

This clonotype was seen only a few times. This could be a read error, since a much larger clone is one nucleotide away. The V gene is TRBV3-1, the J gene TRBJ2-3, with D perhaps TRBD2 (6 bases). Looked up from germline, CDR1 is LGHDT and CDR2 is YNNKEL (reference sequence). This CDR3 is 15 amino acids long. The ends were cut back, 4 bases at V and 3 bases at J, with 14 bases in the middle. The CDR3 DNA reads TGTGCCAGCAGCCCGGCGAGCGGAGGGACAGATACGCAGTATTTT. This gives the protein CASSPASGGTDTQYF.

This clonotype was seen ten or more times. This rearrangement joins TRBV11-3 to TRBJ1-1, with a tentative D call TRBD1 (6 bases). Germline V gene sequence: CDR1 SGHNT, CDR2 YENEEA. V shed 5 bases and J shed 3 bases, with 10 bases lying between them. CDR3 length equals 13 residues. The CDR3 is CASSPDRHTEAFF. In DNA form, the CDR3 reads TGTGCCAGCAGCCCGGACAGACACACTGAAGCTTTCTTT.

CDR3 sequence: CASRVTPTPYNEQFF. For the CDR3, the DNA is TGTGCCAGCAGAGTAACCCCCACTCCTTACAATGAGCAGTTCTTC. The chain has TRBV6-2 or TRBV6-3 and TRBJ2-1; D remains ambiguous. The V gene lost 6 bases and the J gene lost 4 bases, with 16 bases spanning the gap. The CDR3 sequence is 15 residues long. Germline V lookup: CDR1 MNHEY, CDR2 SVGEGT.

This clonotype has ten or more counts. This chain connects TRBV2 to TRBJ2-3; 8 bases line up with TRBD1. CDR1 is SNHLY, CDR2 FYNNEI, per germline. The CDR3 runs 14 residues. V trimming: 7 bases; J trimming: 4 bases; junction bases outside the gene matches: 7. CDR3: CASTLQGVADTQYF. The CDR3 DNA follows: TGTGCCAGCACCTTACAGGGGGTTGCAGATACGCAGTATTTT.

V usage is TRBV18 and J usage is TRBJ1-5; the D is unclear. CDR3 size: 15 residues. Germline V lookup: CDR1 KGHSH, CDR2 LQKENI. The germline V and J ends were trimmed by 1 base and 2 bases, with 9 bases remaining between them. The CDR3: CASSPLAGGNQPQHF. The DNA of the CDR3 is TGTGCCAGCTCACCACTGGCTGGGGGCAATCAGCCCCAGCATTTT.

This clonotype occurred many times. V is TRBV2 and J is TRBJ2-7; 7 bases match TRBD2. With 10 bases clipped from V and 4 bases from J, the junction kept 13 bases outside the gene matches. Germline V gene data show CDR1 as SNHLY and CDR2 as FYNNEI. This CDR3 comprises 14 residues. DNA of the CDR3: TGTGCCACCACCCGGACTAGTTACCAATACGAGCAGTACTTC. This codes for CATTRTSYQYEQYF.

This clonotype occurred many times. The chain employs TRBV11-3 and TRBJ2-1; D perhaps matches TRBD2 (6 bases). Germline V gene lookup returns CDR1 SGHNT and CDR2 YENEEA. V lost 0 bases and J 3 bases, leaving 6 bases between the germline ends. The CDR3 is 14 residues long. The CDR3 loop is CASSLDGGYNEQFF. As DNA, the CDR3 is TGTGCCAGCAGCTTAGACGGGGGCTACAATGAGCAGTTCTTC. Complete variable domain (other parts from reference TRBV11-3 and TRBJ2-1): EAGVVQSPRYKIIEKKQPVAFWCNPISGHNTLYWYLQNLGQGPELLIRYENEEAVDDSQLPKDRFSAERLKGVDSTLKIQPAELGDSAVYLCASSLDGGYNEQFFGPGTRLTVL.

This clonotype was detected many times. V usage is TRBV7-2 and J usage is TRBJ2-3; tentatively, D is TRBD2 (7 bases). Germline assignment: CDR1 SGHTA and CDR2 FQGNSA. The CDR3 totals 17 residues. Trimming removed 7 bases from V and 5 bases from J, with 25 bases in between. CDR3 sequence (DNA): TGTGCCAGCACACACACCGAAGGGGGGGGGCCGGGAGATACGCAGTATTTT. It is translated as CASTHTEGGGPGDTQYF.

This clonotype was detected many times. This rearrangement joins TRBV20-1 to TRBJ2-5; no clear D gene. CDR1 DFQATT and CDR2 SNEGSKA come from the germline V gene (reference sequence). The CDR3 runs to 12 residues. Trimming took 4 bases from V and 4 from J, leaving 10 bases between them. The DNA for the CDR3 is TGCAGTGCTATGTCCCTAGGAGAGACCCAGTACTTC. Its protein is CSAMSLGETQYF.

The V call is TRBV2, the J call TRBJ2-1; 12 bases line up with TRBD1. V gave up 4 bases and J gave up 9 bases; unmatched junction bases: 7. This CDR3 comprises 15 residues. CDR1 and CDR2 from the germline V gene are SNHLY and FYNNEI. The CDR3 DNA is TGTGCCAGCAGTGGACTCGGGACAGGGGGCCTTGAGCAGTTCTTC. It codes for CASSGLGTGGLEQFF.

The sample holds a few counts of this clonotype. This chain connects TRBV29-1 to TRBJ1-5; TRBD1 is a possible D gene (6 bases). V was clipped by 8 bases and J by 6 bases, with 17 bases between them. This CDR3 region has 13 residues. CDR1 SQVTM and CDR2 ANQGSEA come from the germline V gene. The CDR3 sequence is CSCWSGGGQPQHF. The CDR3 DNA sequence: TGCAGCTGTTGGTCGGGGGGCGGTCAGCCCCAGCATTTT.

This clonotype has a handful of counts. V is TRBV5-5 and J is TRBJ2-7; D ambiguous. Per germline, CDR1 SGHKS and CDR2 YYEKEE (reference sequence). V was clipped by 1 base and J by 2 bases, with 7 bases between them. CDR3 length: 13 residues. CDR3 sequence reads: CASSLSKTYEQYF. In DNA, the CDR3 is TGTGCCAGCAGCTTGTCCAAGACCTACGAGCAGTACTTC.

The CDR3: CSARPGTRWETQYF. DNA for the CDR3: TGCAGTGCTAGACCAGGGACTAGGTGGGAGACCCAGTACTTC. This chain joins TRBV20-1 and TRBJ2-5, with 8 bases lining up with TRBD2. From germline, CDR1 is DFQATT and CDR2 SNEGSKA (reference sequence). The CDR3 covers 14 residues. Trimming at V came to 2 bases and at J to 5 bases, leaving 7 bases not matched to a gene.

The sample holds a few counts of this clonotype. The rearrangement joins TRBV19 to TRBJ2-2; D gene unclear. Trimming cost V 4 bases and J 5 bases, with 14 bases left between them. Looked up from germline, CDR1 is LNHDA and CDR2 is SQIVND (reference sequence). This CDR3 comprises 15 residues. CDR3 residues: CASSRPFQITGELFF. CDR3 DNA: TGTGCCAGTAGTAGGCCGTTCCAGATAACCGGGGAGCTGTTTTTT.